Listed here are 12 T cell receptor beta chains from one sample, sequenced in a study of blood T cell repertoires in COVID-19. Data came from immunoSEQ multiplex PCR; TCRdb stores just in-frame clones and leaves some out. Counted here are some 300,000 clones, approximately 90% occurring once; the ten biggest clones make up around 5.8%. Source material: peripheral blood. Receptors originate from a woman aged 50 to 60 with COVID-19, enrolled during active disease.

This clone was observed a handful of times. The J gene is TRBJ2-3, the V gene TRBV7-2; D is possibly TRBD2 (6 bases). V was clipped by 1 base and J by 2 bases, with 13 bases between them. This CDR3 spans 16 amino acids. Germline V lookup: CDR1 SGHTA, CDR2 FQGNSA. CDR3 region: CASSLGVAAYTDTQYF. DNA of the CDR3: TGTGCCAGCAGCTTAGGGGTAGCGGCTTACACAGATACGCAGTATTTT.

This rearrangement joins TRBV12-5 to TRBJ2-7; D gene unclear. The CDR3 spans 12 residues. The V and J ends lost 2 bases and 3 bases respectively, with 5 bases between them. The germline V gene has CDR1 LGHNT and CDR2 FRNRAP. The CDR3 DNA reads as TGTGCTAGTGGTTTGTCCAGCTACGAGCAGTACTTC. Translation: CASGLSSYEQYF.

The V gene is TRBV7-9, the J gene TRBJ2-3; TRBD1 matches 12 bases. CDR1 and CDR2 from the germline V gene are SEHNR and FQNEAQ (reference sequence). The V gene end was trimmed by 3 bases and the J gene end by 1 base; junction bases not matched to a gene: 2. The CDR3 contains 16 residues. This chain's CDR3 is CASSLGQGAGTDTQYF. The DNA for the CDR3 is TGTGCCAGCAGCTTGGGACAGGGGGCGGGCACAGATACGCAGTATTTT.

The chain has TRBV11-3 and TRBJ2-7; 8 bases match TRBD1. The V gene's germline CDR1 is SGHNT and CDR2 YENEEA. The CDR3 is made up of 14 amino acids. V dropped 5 bases and J dropped 6; count of bases not matched to a gene: 9. The CDR3 DNA reads as TGTGCCAGCAGCACCCGACAGGGGATGGGCGAGCAGTACTTC. Translated, it gives CASSTRQGMGEQYF.

The chain has TRBV18 and TRBJ1-1; the D gene is possibly TRBD1 (5 bases). The V gene lost 5 bases and the J gene lost 8 bases, with 21 bases spanning the gap. CDR3 length: 15 residues. In germline, CDR1 is KGHSH, CDR2 LQKENI. CDR3 coding DNA: TGTGCCAGCTCATTCTTCCGGGACGGGGGGTCGGAAGCTTTCTTT. This encodes CASSFFRDGGSEAFF. Full variable domain (rest looked up from reference TRBV18 and TRBJ1-1): NAGVMQNPRHLVRRRGQEARLRCSPMKGHSHVYWYRQLPEEGLKFMVYLQKENIIDESGMPKERFSAEFPKEGPSILRIQQVVRGDSAAYFCASSFFRDGGSEAFFGQGTRLTVV.

V is TRBV5-1 and J is TRBJ2-6, with a weak D call TRBD2 (6 bases). CDR3 size: 15 residues. V lost 4 bases and J 0 bases, leaving 8 bases between the germline ends. Looked up from germline, CDR1 is SGHRS and CDR2 is YFSETQ. CDR3 sequence (DNA): TGCGCCAGCAGCGTGGGAGGCTCTGGGGCCAACGTCCTGACTTTC. This translates into CASSVGGSGANVLTF. Looking up the rest from reference TRBV5-1 and TRBJ2-6 gives the full variable domain: KAGVTQTPRYLIKTRGQQVTLSCSPISGHRSVSWYQQTPGQGLQFLFEYFSETQRNKGNFPGRFSGRQFSNSRSEMNVSTLELGDSALYLCASSVGGSGANVLTFGAGSRLTVL.

Comment on this clone: The conserved phenylalanine or tryptophan normally closing the CDR3 is absent here, so this likely arose from a read error. Because the CDR3's place on the DNA is in doubt, the DNA is left out and the CDR3 is given as listed by TCRdb. This chain uses TRBV27 with TRBJ1-1; the table's D call, TRBD1, has no DNA check behind it. Counting both end residues, the CDR3 totals 12 amino acids. Germline V gene data show CDR1 as MNHEY and CDR2 as SMNVEV (reference sequence). The CDR3 sequence is CASSTLRTALPL.

The rearrangement links TRBV7-6 to TRBJ2-1; TRBD2 is a possible D gene (6 bases). The CDR3 totals 16 residues. V gave up 2 bases and J gave up 1 base, with 12 bases separating them. Germline V gene data show CDR1 as SGHVS and CDR2 as FNYEAQ. CDR3 amino acids: CASSLPPGLSYNEQFF. The CDR3 DNA is TGTGCCAGCAGCTTACCCCCGGGACTGTCCTACAATGAGCAGTTCTTC.

Concerning this clone: Other DNA sequences in the same sample also yield this CDR3. The chain uses TRBV2 and TRBJ1-1; D is unclear. This CDR3 is 13 amino acids long. V gave up 3 bases and J gave up 0 bases, with 5 bases separating them. Germline V gives CDR1 SNHLY, CDR2 FYNNEI. CDR3 DNA: TGTGCCAGCAGTGACGGGTTGAACACTGAAGCTTTCTTT. Translation gives CASSDGLNTEAFF.

The V call is TRBV11-2, the J call TRBJ2-7; 9 nucleotides agree with TRBD2. CDR1 and CDR2 from the germline V gene are SGHAT and FQNNGV. The CDR3 sequence is 16 residues long. The V gene end was trimmed by 4 bases and the J gene end by 7 bases; junction bases not matched to a gene: 14. The CDR3 reads CASSSRMVAGGGEQYF. The CDR3 DNA sequence: TGTGCCAGCAGCTCCCGGATGGTCGCGGGAGGGGGAGAGCAGTACTTC. Variable domain in full (rest from reference TRBV11-2 and TRBJ2-7): EAGVAQSPRYKIIEKRQSVAFWCNPISGHATLYWYQQILGQGPKLLIQFQNNGVVDDSQLPKDRFSAERLKGVDSTLKIQPAKLEDSAVYLCASSSRMVAGGGEQYFGPGTRLTVT.

This chain links TRBV19 with TRBJ2-7, with TRBD1 as a possible D gene (6 bases). Germline lookup yields CDR1 LNHDA and CDR2 SQIVND (reference sequence). This CDR3 region has 16 residues. Trimming pared 3 bases from V and 3 bases from J, leaving 18 bases between. The CDR3 DNA reads as TGTGCCAGTAGTATGACGCCCCGGACAGAAGTCTACGAGCAGTACTTC. Encoded protein: CASSMTPRTEVYEQYF. Full variable domain (remainder filled in from reference TRBV19 and TRBJ2-7): DGGITQSPKYLFRKEGQNVTLSCEQNLNHDAMYWYRQDPGQGLRLIYYSQIVNDFQKGDIAEGYSVSREKKESFPLTVTSAQKNPTAFYLCASSMTPRTEVYEQYFGPGTRLTVT.

This CDR3 reads CASSVDRGYEKLFF. DNA for the CDR3: TGTGCCAGCAGCGTGGACAGGGGATATGAAAAACTGTTTTTT. The chain carries TRBV7-2 and TRBJ1-4; 9 nucleotides line up with TRBD1. Germline lookup yields CDR1 SGHTA and CDR2 FQGNSA. The CDR3 runs to 14 residues. The ends lost 5 bases at V and 6 bases at J; junction bases unmatched: 4.